The clone carrying this T cell receptor (beta chain) was detected a few times. Its antigen is as yet unknown. Other DNA sequences in this specimen translate into the identical CDR3. PCR employed 60 Vbeta and 13 Jbeta primers. Only in-frame clones appear in the TCRdb table, and some are missing; sequencing was by immunoSEQ multiplex PCR. The sample lists 74,000 or so clones, over 70% occurring once. The data are from a study of cytomegalovirus exposure and HLA in healthy donors. General observations from the study: Per a later analysis, approximately 16,000 TCR beta sequences showed association with HLA alleles at 0.05 false discovery rate. Productive rates of about 90% or about 30% were seen for most TCR beta V segments in an earlier analysis. In all likelihood, a cluster of highly shared sequence variants was a sequencing artifact. A link between a missense DCLRE1C variant and TCR beta V- and J-gene trimming emerged from a later analysis.

The material sequenced was PBMCs. The receptor was derived from a woman aged 40 to 50 in good health and CMV-seronegative.

In DNA form, the CDR3 reads TGTGCCTGGACTTATAACACTGAAGCTTTCTTT. This encodes CAWTYNTEAFF. V gene TRBV30 combines with J gene TRBJ1-1; D not certain. CDR1 and CDR2 from the germline V gene are GTSNPN and SVGIG (reference sequence). The germline V and J ends were trimmed by 4 bases and 2 bases, with 5 bases remaining between them. There are 11 residues in the CDR3.